Below, 27 T cell receptor beta chains from the same sample are listed, as sequenced in a study of T cell responses to AZD1222 COVID-19 vaccine. Here immunoSEQ multiplex PCR was the method, and the copy in TCRdb shows in-frame clones only, minus some. The data show 150,000 to 160,000 clones, around 87% seen once. The sample consisted of peripheral blood, taken 28 days after the second AZD1222 dose. These receptors were obtained from an adult who received the AZD1222 COVID-19 vaccine.

The chain recombines TRBV7-2 with TRBJ2-3; D might be TRBD2 (6 bases). V was pared by 3 bases and J by 1 base, with 11 bases between. This CDR3 is built from 15 residues. Germline V gene sequence: CDR1 SGHTA, CDR2 FQGNSA. In DNA form, the CDR3 reads TGTGCCAGCAGCTTCCCGGGACTCCGCACAGATACGCAGTATTTT. This gives the protein CASSFPGLRTDTQYF. The full variable domain, completed using reference TRBV7-2 and TRBJ2-3, is GAGVSQSPSNKVTEKGKDVELRCDPISGHTALYWYRQSLGQGLEFLIYFQGNSAPDKSGLPSDRFSAERTGGSVSTLTIQRTQQEDSAVYLCASSFPGLRTDTQYFGPGTRLTVL.

V usage is TRBV27 and J usage is TRBJ1-6, with D possibly being TRBD1 (5 bases). The CDR3 loop spans 16 amino acids. With 4 bases removed from V and 8 bases from J, the gap between germline ends came to 18 bases. The germline CDR1 and CDR2 sequences are MNHEY and SMNVEV (reference sequence). CDR3 region: CASSYGGSGMDSPLHF. The CDR3 nucleotides read TGTGCCAGCAGTTATGGGGGAAGTGGGATGGATTCACCCCTCCACTTT.

This clone was seen once. The chain combines TRBV18 with TRBJ2-4; 7 bases map to TRBD2. Losses at the gene ends were 2 bases for V and 3 bases for J; bases not matched to a gene: 13. The germline V gene has CDR1 KGHSH and CDR2 LQKENI. This CDR3 comprises 18 residues. DNA for the CDR3: TGTGCCAGCTCACCAATAGCGGGCGGGCCCTCGGGCAAAAACATTCAGTACTTC. Protein: CASSPIAGGPSGKNIQYF.

The J gene is TRBJ2-3, the V gene TRBV21-1. TRBV21-1 is designated a pseudogene. The CDR3 consists of 15 residues. The CDR3 loop is CASSKAAHNTDTQYF. The DNA for the CDR3 is TGTGCCAGCAGCAAAGCCGCTCATAACACAGATACGCAGTATTTT.

The CDR3 region has the DNA TGTGCCATCAGTGATTTTAATCGGGCCCTCACCGGGGAGCTGTTTTTT. This sequence encodes CAISDFNRALTGELFF. This chain uses TRBV10-3 with TRBJ2-2; D uncertain. This CDR3 contains 16 residues. Germline V gene data show CDR1 as ENHRY and CDR2 as SYGVKD. Trimming stripped 3 bases from V and 4 bases from J, with 15 bases between.

The gene calls are TRBV7-3 and TRBJ1-1; D remains unclear. V was shortened by 2 bases and J by 0 bases, with 4 bases between the two germline ends. CDR1 and CDR2 from the germline V gene are SGHTA and FQGTGA. This CDR3 has 13 amino acids. The CDR3 reads CASSLQVNTEAFF. Written as DNA, the CDR3 is TGTGCCAGCAGCTTACAGGTGAACACTGAAGCTTTCTTT.

J is TRBJ2-1 and V is TRBV5-6, with 10 bases fitting TRBD2. This CDR3 has 16 residues. V shed 2 bases and J 7 bases; nucleotides not matched to a gene: 9. Germline V gene lookup returns CDR1 SGHDT and CDR2 YYEEEE. CDR3 coding DNA: TGTGCCAGCAGCTTCGGCCTAGCGGGAGCATGGAATGAGCAGTTCTTC. This codes for CASSFGLAGAWNEQFF.

V and J are TRBV25-1 and TRBJ2-5; the D gene is possibly TRBD1 (5 bases). The CDR3 extends over 14 amino acids. CDR1 MGHDK and CDR2 SYGVNS come from the germline V gene. V lost 2 bases and J lost 2, with 9 bases in between. The CDR3 nucleotides are TGTGCCAGCAGTGAACCAGGGTCGCAAGAGACCCAGTACTTC. Amino acids: CASSEPGSQETQYF.

V gene TRBV5-1 combines with J gene TRBJ2-3; TRBD2 matches 10 bases. V shed 4 bases and J 2 bases; nucleotides not matched to a gene: 4. The CDR3 covers 15 residues. Germline values: CDR1 SGHRS, CDR2 YFSETQ. The CDR3 DNA reads TGCGCCAGCAGCCGCGGGACTAGCGACACAGATACGCAGTATTTT. Encoded protein: CASSRGTSDTDTQYF.

This chain uses TRBV28 with TRBJ1-1; tentative D call: TRBD1 (5 bases). The germline V and J ends were trimmed by 2 bases and 0 bases, with 7 bases remaining between them. The CDR3 contains 14 residues. Germline CDR1 is MDHEN and CDR2 is SYDVKM. The CDR3 loop is CASSLQGMNTEAFF. CDR3 in DNA: TGTGCCAGCAGTTTACAGGGTATGAACACTGAAGCTTTCTTT. Looking up the rest from reference TRBV28 and TRBJ1-1 gives the full variable domain: DVKVTQSSRYLVKRTGEKVFLECVQDMDHENMFWYRQDPGLGLRLIYFSYDVKMKEKGDIPEGYSVSREKKERFSLILESASTNQTSMYLCASSLQGMNTEAFFGQGTRLTVV.

V usage is TRBV11-1 and J usage is TRBJ2-6; D may be TRBD1 (5 bases). CDR3 length equals 16 residues. V dropped 7 bases and J dropped 0 bases, with 13 bases sitting between them. Germline V lookup: CDR1 SGHAT, CDR2 FQDESV (reference sequence). The CDR3 DNA follows: TGTGCCAGCACCGACAGTCGCAACTCTGGGGCCAACGTCCTGACTTTC. This gives the protein CASTDSRNSGANVLTF.

This sequence joins TRBV7-2 and TRBJ2-7, with TRBD1 matching over 11 bases. The CDR3 covers 13 residues. Germline-derived CDR1 and CDR2 are SGHTA and FQGNSA. V lost 7 bases, J lost 5 bases, and 4 bases stayed unmatched. Here the CDR3 DNA reads TGTGCCAGCAAAAGGACAGGGGGCCACGAGCAGTACTTC. Protein sequence: CASKRTGGHEQYF.

This chain uses TRBV3-1 (or the pseudogene TRBV3-2) with TRBJ2-3, with D possibly called TRBD1 or TRBD2 (5 bases each). The CDR3 length is 14 residues. V was trimmed by 11 bases and J by 2 bases, leaving 17 bases between them. The germline V gene has CDR1 LGHDT and CDR2 YNNKEL (reference sequence). The CDR3 bases are TGTGCCGCTGGGGGAGACGGGTTCACAGATACGCAGTATTTT. Its protein is CAAGGDGFTDTQYF.

For this clone: A much larger clone lies one base from this, so it may be a read error. The chain combines TRBV28 with TRBJ1-3; D is possibly TRBD1 (6 bases). Germline assignment: CDR1 MDHEN and CDR2 SYDVKM. CDR3 length: 13 residues. V lost 6 bases to trimming and J lost 2 bases, with 8 bases between them. The CDR3 spells CASRKGAGNTIYF. The CDR3 DNA is TGTGCCAGCAGAAAGGGGGCTGGAAACACCATATATTTT.

The J gene is TRBJ2-7, the V gene TRBV7-9; D is perhaps TRBD1 or TRBD2 (6 bases each). This CDR3 is 15 amino acids long. Trimming shortened V by 7 bases and J by 1 base, and 17 bases separated the two germline ends. Germline CDR1 is SEHNR and CDR2 is FQNEAQ (reference sequence). In DNA, the CDR3 is TGTGCCAGCACCCGGGGGCTAGTGTCTTCCTACGAGCAGTACTTC. Its translation is CASTRGLVSSYEQYF.

V and J are TRBV28 and TRBJ2-7; D is uncertain. CDR3 size: 14 residues. V was clipped by 2 bases and J by 1 base, with 9 bases between them. Germline assignment: CDR1 MDHEN and CDR2 SYDVKM. The CDR3 bases are TGTGCCAGCAGTTTACTCTACGGATCCTACGAGCAGTACTTC. Translated: CASSLLYGSYEQYF.

V gene TRBV5-8 combines with J gene TRBJ2-7; D remains ambiguous. The germline gives CDR1 SGHTS, CDR2 YDEGEE. The length of the CDR3 is 14 residues. V shed 7 bases and J shed 2 bases, with 16 bases lying between them. CDR3 amino acids: CASPPQRVPYEQYF. The CDR3 bases are TGTGCCAGCCCACCACAGAGAGTGCCCTACGAGCAGTACTTC.

The chain couples TRBV11-3 to TRBJ1-1, with D tentatively TRBD1 (6 bases). The CDR3 loop spans 16 amino acids. Germline CDR1 and CDR2: SGHNT and YENEEA. V was cut by 5 bases and J by 0 bases, with 16 bases left in between. The CDR3 bases are TGTGCCAGCAGCCCCGGGCAGGGGACAATGAACACTGAAGCTTTCTTT. This codes for CASSPGQGTMNTEAFF.

The chain links TRBV19 to TRBJ2-5, with 8 bases aligning to TRBD2. Germline assignment: CDR1 LNHDA and CDR2 SQIVND (reference sequence). Unmatched junction bases numbered 6, after V lost 3 bases and J lost 0 bases. The CDR3 loop spans 16 amino acids. Written as DNA, the CDR3 is TGTGCCAGTAGTATGGGGTCTAGCGGGTACCAAGAGACCCAGTACTTC. Amino acids: CASSMGSSGYQETQYF.

The V and J genes are TRBV19 and TRBJ2-7, with a possible D match to TRBD1 (6 bases). Germline V gives CDR1 LNHDA, CDR2 SQIVND (reference sequence). The CDR3 covers 15 residues. Trimming left V 4 bases short and J 2 bases short, with 15 bases between. This CDR3 is CASSTGETITYEQYF. The DNA of the CDR3 is TGTGCCAGTAGTACAGGGGAAACCATTACCTACGAGCAGTACTTC.

V usage is TRBV29-1 and J usage is TRBJ2-1, with 14 bases that match TRBD2. Trimming cost V 7 bases and J 0 bases; bases outside gene matches: 8. Germline V gene data show CDR1 as SQVTM and CDR2 as ANQGSEA. The CDR3 consists of 17 residues. The CDR3 reads CSAMGLAGVSSYNEQFF. The CDR3 nucleotides read TGCAGCGCAATGGGACTAGCGGGGGTCAGCTCCTACAATGAGCAGTTCTTC.

The V call is TRBV24-1, the J call TRBJ1-3; no clear D. The CDR3 has 15 amino acids. CDR1 and CDR2 (germline): KGHDR, SFDVKD. Trimming took 2 bases from V and 4 from J, leaving 11 bases between them. The CDR3 coding sequence is TGTGCCACCAGTGATTGGCACGGAATGGGAAACACCATATATTTT. This sequence encodes CATSDWHGMGNTIYF.

The chain couples TRBV28 to TRBJ1-5; D unresolved. There are 16 residues in the CDR3. Between the trimmed V and J ends, which lost 7 bases and 2 bases, there was a span of 18 bases. CDR1 and CDR2 from the germline V gene are MDHEN and SYDVKM. In nucleotides, the CDR3 is TGTGCCAGCACTCCAAGCGGTCCCGGGGGCAATCAGCCCCAGCATTTT. Amino acids: CASTPSGPGGNQPQHF.

V gene TRBV3-1 (or the pseudogene TRBV3-2) combines with J gene TRBJ2-1, with 11 positions matching TRBD2. CDR1 is LGHDT and CDR2 is YNNKEL in the germline V gene (reference sequence). J was trimmed by 10 bases and V by 4 bases; bases with no gene match: 3. This CDR3 spans 13 amino acids. CDR3: CASSLLAGGEQFF. For the CDR3, the DNA is TGTGCCAGCAGCCTCCTAGCGGGAGGAGAGCAGTTCTTC.

As DNA, the CDR3 is TGTGCCTGGAAGGCGGGGCAGGGCACCTACGAGCAGTACTTC. Protein product: CAWKAGQGTYEQYF. This chain links TRBV30 with TRBJ2-7, with a tentative D call TRBD2 (6 bases). CDR3 length: 14 amino acids. V dropped 4 bases and J dropped 2 bases, with 15 bases sitting between them. From germline, CDR1 is GTSNPN and CDR2 SVGIG (reference sequence).

The chain recombines TRBV7-3 with TRBJ2-1, with D unclear. Germline V gene lookup returns CDR1 SGHTA and CDR2 FQGTGA. CDR3 length equals 14 residues. The ends were cut back, 3 bases at V and 2 bases at J, with 8 bases in the middle. DNA of the CDR3: TGTGCCAGCAGCTTGGGATTCCCCTACAATGAGCAGTTCTTC. Protein: CASSLGFPYNEQFF.

V usage is TRBV12-3 or TRBV12-4 and J usage is TRBJ1-2, with TRBD1 identical over 8 bases. This CDR3 has 13 amino acids. J lost 0 bases, V lost 10 bases, and 4 bases had no gene match. CDR3 bases: TGTGCCATCCAGACAGGGGCTAACTATGGCTACACCTTC. Translation gives CAIQTGANYGYTF.